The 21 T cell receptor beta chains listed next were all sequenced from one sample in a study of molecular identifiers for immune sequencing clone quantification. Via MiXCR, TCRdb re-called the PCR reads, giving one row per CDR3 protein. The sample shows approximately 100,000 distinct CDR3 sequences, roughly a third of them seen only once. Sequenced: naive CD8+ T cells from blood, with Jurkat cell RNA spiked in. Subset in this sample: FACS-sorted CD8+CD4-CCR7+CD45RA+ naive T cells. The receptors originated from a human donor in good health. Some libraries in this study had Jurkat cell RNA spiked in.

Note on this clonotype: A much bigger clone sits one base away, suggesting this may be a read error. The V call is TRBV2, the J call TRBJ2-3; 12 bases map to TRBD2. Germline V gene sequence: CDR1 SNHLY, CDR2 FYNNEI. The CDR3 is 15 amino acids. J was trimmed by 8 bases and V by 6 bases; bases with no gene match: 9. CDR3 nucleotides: TGTGCCAGCAGGGAGACTAGCGGGAGCGCAGTTACGCAGTATTTT. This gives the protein CASRETSGSAVTQYF.

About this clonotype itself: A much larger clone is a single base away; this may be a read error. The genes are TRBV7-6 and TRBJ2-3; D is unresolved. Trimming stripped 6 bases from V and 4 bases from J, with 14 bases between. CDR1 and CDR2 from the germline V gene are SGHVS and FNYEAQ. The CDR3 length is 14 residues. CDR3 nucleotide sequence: TGTGCCAGCAGATTGATCCTAGGTGCAGATACGCAGTATTTT. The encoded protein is CASRLILGADTQYF.

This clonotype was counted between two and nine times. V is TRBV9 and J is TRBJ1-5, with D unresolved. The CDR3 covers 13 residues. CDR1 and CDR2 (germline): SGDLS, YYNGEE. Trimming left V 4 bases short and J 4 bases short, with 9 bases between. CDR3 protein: CASSFDTNQPQHF. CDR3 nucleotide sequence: TGTGCCAGCAGCTTCGACACGAATCAGCCCCAGCATTTT.

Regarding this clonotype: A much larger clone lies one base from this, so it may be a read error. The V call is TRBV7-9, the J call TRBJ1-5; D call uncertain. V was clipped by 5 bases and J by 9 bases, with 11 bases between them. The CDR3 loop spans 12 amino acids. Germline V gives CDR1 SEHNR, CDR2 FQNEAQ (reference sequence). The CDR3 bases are TGTGCCAGCAGCCGGGAATTGGCGCCCCAGCATTTT. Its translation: CASSRELAPQHF.

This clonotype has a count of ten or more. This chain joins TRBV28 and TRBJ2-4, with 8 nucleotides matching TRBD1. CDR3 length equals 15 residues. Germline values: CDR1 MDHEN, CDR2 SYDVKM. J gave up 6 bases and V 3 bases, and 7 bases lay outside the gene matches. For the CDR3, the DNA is TGTGCCAGCAGTTTCAGGGGGCAGGCGGGAAACATTCAGTACTTC. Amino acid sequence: CASSFRGQAGNIQYF.

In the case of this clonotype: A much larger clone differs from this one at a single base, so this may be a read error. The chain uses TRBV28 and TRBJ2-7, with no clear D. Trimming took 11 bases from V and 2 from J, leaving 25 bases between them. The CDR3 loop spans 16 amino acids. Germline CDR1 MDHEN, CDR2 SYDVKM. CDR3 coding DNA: TGTGCCGGCACCCTATTCACCCCGGCGGACCCCTACGAGCAGTACTTC. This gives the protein CAGTLFTPADPYEQYF. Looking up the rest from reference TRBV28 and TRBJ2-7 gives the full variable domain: DVKVTQSSRYLVKRTGEKVFLECVQDMDHENMFWYRQDPGLGLRLIYFSYDVKMKEKGDIPEGYSVSREKKERFSLILESASTNQTSMYLCAGTLFTPADPYEQYFGPGTRLTVT.

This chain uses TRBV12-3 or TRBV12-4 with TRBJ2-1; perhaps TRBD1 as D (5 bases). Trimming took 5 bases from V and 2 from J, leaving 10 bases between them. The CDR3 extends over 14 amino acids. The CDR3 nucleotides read TGTGCCAGCAGTCTAGGGGCAACCTACAATGAGCAGTTCTTC. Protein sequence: CASSLGATYNEQFF.

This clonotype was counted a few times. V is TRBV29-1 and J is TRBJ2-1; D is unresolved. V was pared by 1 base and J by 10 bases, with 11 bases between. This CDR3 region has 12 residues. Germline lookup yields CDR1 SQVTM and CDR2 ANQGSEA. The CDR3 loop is CSVEGTGPEQFF. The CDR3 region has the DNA TGCAGCGTTGAAGGAACGGGTCCGGAGCAGTTCTTC.

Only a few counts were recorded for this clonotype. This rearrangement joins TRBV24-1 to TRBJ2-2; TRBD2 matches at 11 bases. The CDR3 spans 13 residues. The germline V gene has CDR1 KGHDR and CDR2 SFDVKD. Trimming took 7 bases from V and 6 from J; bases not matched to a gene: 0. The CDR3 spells CATRLAGAGELFF. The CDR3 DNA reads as TGTGCCACCAGACTAGCGGGAGCCGGGGAGCTGTTTTTT.

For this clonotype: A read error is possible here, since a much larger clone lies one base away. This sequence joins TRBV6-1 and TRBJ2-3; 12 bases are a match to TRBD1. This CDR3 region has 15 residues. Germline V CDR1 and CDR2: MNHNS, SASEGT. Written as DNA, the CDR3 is TGTGCCTGCAGTGAAGGGACAGGGGGCTTCGATACGCAGTATTTT. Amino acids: CACSEGTGGFDTQYF.

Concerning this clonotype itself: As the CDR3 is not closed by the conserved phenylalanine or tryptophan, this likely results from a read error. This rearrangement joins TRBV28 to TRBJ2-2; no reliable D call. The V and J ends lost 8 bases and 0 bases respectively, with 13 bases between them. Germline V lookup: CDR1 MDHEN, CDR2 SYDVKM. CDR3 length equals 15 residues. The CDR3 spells CASYPLVPNTGELFL. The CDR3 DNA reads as TGTGCCAGCTATCCCCTGGTGCCGAACACCGGGGAGCTGTTTTTA.

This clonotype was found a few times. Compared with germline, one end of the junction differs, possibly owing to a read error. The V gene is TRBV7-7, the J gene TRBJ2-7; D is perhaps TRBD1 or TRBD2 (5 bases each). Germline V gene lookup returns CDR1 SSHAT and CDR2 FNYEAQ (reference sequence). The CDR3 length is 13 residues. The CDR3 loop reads CASSLGVSYEQYF. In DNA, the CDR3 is TGTGCTAGCAGCTTGGGGGTATCCTACGAGCAGTACTTC.

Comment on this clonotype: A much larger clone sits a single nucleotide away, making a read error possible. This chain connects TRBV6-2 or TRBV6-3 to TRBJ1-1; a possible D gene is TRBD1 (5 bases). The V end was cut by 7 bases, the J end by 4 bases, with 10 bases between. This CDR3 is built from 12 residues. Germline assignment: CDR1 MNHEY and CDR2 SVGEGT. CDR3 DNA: TGTGCCAGCAAGTTTGGGGGCACTGAAGCTTTCTTT. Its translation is CASKFGGTEAFF.

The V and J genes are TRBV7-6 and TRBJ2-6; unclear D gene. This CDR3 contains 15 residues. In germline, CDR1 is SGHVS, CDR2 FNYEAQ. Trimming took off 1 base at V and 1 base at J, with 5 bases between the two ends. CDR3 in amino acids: CASSLGDSGANVLTF. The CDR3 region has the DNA TGTGCCAGCAGCTTAGGTGATTCTGGGGCCAACGTCCTGACTTTC.

In DNA form, the CDR3 reads TGTGCCAGCAGTTACGGACTAGCGGGAGAGGGTTACGAGCAGTACTTC. Translation gives CASSYGLAGEGYEQYF. This chain links TRBV6-5 with TRBJ2-7; 13 bases agree with TRBD2. Germline V gene lookup returns CDR1 MNHEY and CDR2 SVGAGI. Losses at the gene ends were 2 bases for V and 4 bases for J; bases not matched to a gene: 5. CDR3 length: 16 amino acids.

The CDR3 region is CASSGVGNYNEQFF. The CDR3 DNA reads TGCGCCAGCAGCGGAGTGGGGAATTACAATGAGCAGTTCTTC. This rearrangement joins TRBV5-1 to TRBJ2-1; D unclear. From germline, CDR1 is SGHRS and CDR2 YFSETQ. The CDR3 spans 14 residues. With 4 bases removed from V and 4 bases from J, the gap between germline ends came to 12 bases.

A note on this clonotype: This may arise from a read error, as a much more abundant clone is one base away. In nucleotides, the CDR3 is TGTGCCAGCAGCTTTCCCGGACTACTCAACGAGCAGTACTTC. Translating it yields CASSFPGLLNEQYF. V and J are TRBV7-2 and TRBJ2-7; possibly TRBD2 for D (6 bases). The germline V gene has CDR1 SGHTA and CDR2 FQGNSA. V was cut by 3 bases and J by 5 bases, with 14 bases left in between. The CDR3 is 14 residues long.

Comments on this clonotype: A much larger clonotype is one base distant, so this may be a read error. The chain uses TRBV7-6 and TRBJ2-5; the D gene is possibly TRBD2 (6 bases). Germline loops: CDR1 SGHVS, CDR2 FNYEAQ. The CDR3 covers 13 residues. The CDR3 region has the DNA TGTGCCAGCAGCCCGGGACTGCAAGAGCCCCAGTACTTC. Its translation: CASSPGLQEPQYF.

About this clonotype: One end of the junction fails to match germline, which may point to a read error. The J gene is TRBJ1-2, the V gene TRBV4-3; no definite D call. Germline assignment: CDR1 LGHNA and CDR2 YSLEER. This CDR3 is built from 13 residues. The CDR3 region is CASSQEAKNGFTF. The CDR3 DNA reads TGCGCCAGCAGCCAAGAAGCAAAAAATGGCTTCACCTTC.

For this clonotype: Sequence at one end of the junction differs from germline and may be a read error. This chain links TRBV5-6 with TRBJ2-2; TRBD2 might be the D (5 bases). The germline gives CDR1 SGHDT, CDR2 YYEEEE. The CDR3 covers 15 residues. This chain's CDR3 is CASSFQSGPPGEPFF. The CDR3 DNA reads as TGTGCCAGCAGCTTCCAATCAGGACCCCCCGGGGAGCCGTTTTTT. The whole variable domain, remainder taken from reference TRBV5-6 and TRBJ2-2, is DAGVTQSPTHLIKTRGQQVTLRCSPKSGHDTVSWYQQALGQGPQFIFQYYEEEERQRGNFPDRFSGHQFPNYSSELNVNALLLGDSALYLCASSFQSGPPGEPFFGEGSRLTVL.

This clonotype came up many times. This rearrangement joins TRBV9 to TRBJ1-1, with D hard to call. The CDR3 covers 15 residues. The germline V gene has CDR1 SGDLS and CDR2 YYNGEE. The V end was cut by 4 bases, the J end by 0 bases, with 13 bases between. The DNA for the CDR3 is TGTGCCAGCAGCCCCCCGTTGCCCATGAACACTGAAGCTTTCTTT. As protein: CASSPPLPMNTEAFF.